Shown below are 21 T cell receptor beta chains from a single sample sequenced in a study of identical twins. In TCRdb, the 5' RACE reads were re-called with MiXCR into one record per CDR3 protein. This table holds about 500,000 distinct CDR3 sequences, around 15% found once. The data were also submitted as part of a second study, on yellow fever vaccine responses in identical twins.

Material for sequencing was CD4+ T cells sorted from blood. The receptors were sampled from a woman under 30 in good health.

The chain employs TRBV9 and TRBJ2-2; D gene ambiguous. V was shortened by 2 bases and J by 4 bases, with 12 bases between the two germline ends. Germline V gene data show CDR1 as SGDLS and CDR2 as YYNGEE. CDR3 length: 15 amino acids. CDR3 nucleotide sequence: TGTGCCAGCAGCGTGTCCCGTCTGACCACCGGGGAGCTGTTTTTT. Translated: CASSVSRLTTGELFF.

This clonotype was detected many times. The chain couples TRBV24-1 to TRBJ2-5; D is perhaps TRBD2 (6 bases). Germline lookup yields CDR1 KGHDR and CDR2 SFDVKD. Between the trimmed V and J ends, which lost 5 bases and 0 bases, there was a span of 9 bases. The CDR3 contains 14 residues. The CDR3 sequence: CATSGRGNQETQYF. The DNA of the CDR3 is TGTGCCACCAGTGGTCGGGGGAACCAAGAGACCCAGTACTTC.

This clonotype was recorded a few times. J is TRBJ2-1 and V is TRBV6-4, with TRBD1 matching over 9 bases. The CDR3 contains 15 residues. V trimming: 0 bases; J trimming: 13 bases; junction bases outside the gene matches: 10. CDR1 is MRHNA, CDR2 SNTAGT, per germline. CDR3 bases: TGTGCCAGCAGTGACTCTCCCGGGACAGGGAATGGACAGTTCTTC. Its translation: CASSDSPGTGNGQFF.

This clonotype was detected only a few times. This sequence joins TRBV28 and TRBJ2-7; possibly TRBD1 for D (5 bases). This CDR3 comprises 13 residues. In germline, CDR1 is MDHEN, CDR2 SYDVKM. V lost 6 bases and J lost 7, with 16 bases in between. The CDR3 sequence: CASRGALPGEQYF. CDR3 nucleotides: TGTGCCAGCAGAGGGGCCCTCCCTGGAGAGCAGTACTTC.

This chain joins TRBV2 and TRBJ2-1; D remains unclear. CDR3 length: 16 residues. Trimming took 4 bases from V and 0 from J, leaving 13 bases between them. The germline CDR1 and CDR2 sequences are SNHLY and FYNNEI. This chain's CDR3 is CASSGRPVRSYNEQFF. Written as DNA, the CDR3 is TGTGCCAGCAGTGGTCGACCGGTACGCTCCTACAATGAGCAGTTCTTC.

The chain is built from TRBV7-3 and TRBJ2-3; D is unresolved. The V end lost 6 bases, the J end lost 0 bases, and 4 bases lay between the germline ends. Germline CDR1 SGHTA, CDR2 FQGTGA. The CDR3 totals 12 residues. DNA for the CDR3: TGTGCCAGCAGTAAAAGCACAGATACGCAGTATTTT. Protein: CASSKSTDTQYF.

This clonotype was seen only a few times. The chain links TRBV20-1 to TRBJ2-7, with a possible D match to TRBD2 (5 bases). The CDR3 is 14 residues long. Trimming cost V 5 bases and J 3 bases, with 17 bases left between them. CDR1 and CDR2 from the germline V gene are DFQATT and SNEGSKA (reference sequence). CDR3 in amino acids: CSAFPGSLNYEQYF. The CDR3 nucleotides read TGCAGTGCTTTCCCGGGATCCTTAAACTACGAGCAGTACTTC.

This clonotype was detected a few times. The V call is TRBV20-1, the J call TRBJ2-3; 7 nucleotides line up with TRBD1. Trimming at V came to 3 bases and at J to 1 base, leaving 10 bases not matched to a gene. The germline gives CDR1 DFQATT, CDR2 SNEGSKA (reference sequence). The CDR3 has 16 amino acids. In DNA form, the CDR3 reads TGCAGTGCTAGTGAAAGACAGGGAAGCGGCACAGATACGCAGTATTTT. Its protein product is CSASERQGSGTDTQYF.

The J gene is TRBJ2-7, the V gene TRBV20-1; 8 bases agree with TRBD2. V shed 5 bases and J 0 bases; nucleotides not matched to a gene: 6. The CDR3 spans 14 residues. The V gene's germline CDR1 is DFQATT and CDR2 SNEGSKA (reference sequence). CDR3 sequence: CSAHIAGTSYEQYF. The CDR3, as DNA: TGCAGTGCTCATATAGCGGGGACCTCCTACGAGCAGTACTTC.

This clonotype was seen at least ten times. CDR3 amino acids: CASSLGPGGNEQFF. The DNA of the CDR3 is TGTGCCAGCAGCTTAGGGCCTGGGGGGAATGAGCAGTTCTTC. This sequence joins TRBV7-9 and TRBJ2-1; the D gene is possibly TRBD2 (6 bases). The V end lost 1 base, the J end lost 7 bases, and 11 bases lay between the germline ends. The V gene's germline CDR1 is SEHNR and CDR2 FQNEAQ (reference sequence). This CDR3 is 14 amino acids long.

This clonotype was detected many times. V usage is TRBV7-8 and J usage is TRBJ2-3; 9 positions match TRBD2. The CDR3 is 20 residues long. Germline CDR1 SGHVS, CDR2 FQNEAQ. Trimming removed 2 bases from V and 0 bases from J; junction bases left unmatched: 15. CDR3 region: CASSLKSWLAGRSSTDTQYF. CDR3 sequence (DNA): TGTGCCAGCAGCTTAAAATCTTGGCTAGCGGGGAGATCTAGCACAGATACGCAGTATTTT.

This clonotype came up a few times. This rearrangement joins TRBV24-1 to TRBJ2-7, with 10 bases lining up with TRBD1. This CDR3 comprises 15 residues. Germline CDR1 reads KGHDR; CDR2 reads SFDVKD. V was clipped by 3 bases and J by 7 bases; unmatched bases: 8. The CDR3: CATSDPTGTGVEQYF. In DNA form, the CDR3 reads TGTGCCACCAGTGATCCTACCGGGACAGGGGTTGAGCAGTACTTC.

The chain carries TRBV6-2 or TRBV6-3 and TRBJ2-7, with 7 bases lining up with TRBD1. CDR1 MNHEY and CDR2 SVGEGT come from the germline V gene. Germline trimming cut 2 bases from V and 0 bases from J; bases unmatched to any gene: 4. The CDR3 runs to 15 residues. The CDR3 region is CASSYQDRTSYEQYF. CDR3 DNA sequence: TGTGCCAGCAGTTACCAGGACAGGACCTCCTACGAGCAGTACTTC.

The chain couples TRBV20-1 to TRBJ2-3, with D unresolved. CDR3 length: 12 amino acids. The V and J ends lost 3 bases and 3 bases respectively, with 7 bases between them. Per germline, CDR1 DFQATT and CDR2 SNEGSKA (reference sequence). Here the CDR3 DNA reads TGCAGTGCTAGCACAGAGACAGATACGCAGTATTTT. Its translation: CSASTETDTQYF.

Ten or more counts support this clonotype. The chain combines TRBV3-1 with TRBJ2-1; D remains ambiguous. The V end lost 0 bases, the J end lost 0 bases, and 6 bases lay between the germline ends. The V gene's germline CDR1 is LGHDT and CDR2 YNNKEL (reference sequence). The CDR3 sequence is 15 residues long. CDR3 bases: TGTGCCAGCAGCCAAGAGCCCAACTCCTACAATGAGCAGTTCTTC. It codes for CASSQEPNSYNEQFF.

This clonotype was seen many times. This chain connects TRBV7-2 to TRBJ2-3; TRBD2 agrees at 7 bases. The ends lost 5 bases at V and 0 bases at J; junction bases unmatched: 5. Germline loops: CDR1 SGHTA, CDR2 FQGNSA. The CDR3 is 15 residues long. The CDR3 sequence: CASSPLGGSTDTQYF. In DNA, the CDR3 is TGTGCCAGCAGCCCCCTCGGGGGGAGCACAGATACGCAGTATTTT.

This clonotype was seen only a few times. As DNA, the CDR3 is TGTGCCAGCAGTTTGGGGACCGGACAGCCCCAGCATTTT. It specifies CASSLGTGQPQHF. The chain recombines TRBV12-3 or TRBV12-4 with TRBJ1-5; perhaps TRBD1 as D (5 bases). The CDR3 totals 13 residues. Deletions cut 3 bases from V and 7 bases from J, with 10 bases between.

A note on this clonotype: An end of the junction differs from the germline gene, which may be a read error. V is TRBV3-1 and J is TRBJ2-3; 9 nucleotides agree with TRBD2. CDR3 length equals 16 residues. From germline, CDR1 is LGHDT and CDR2 YNNKEL (reference sequence). For the CDR3, the DNA is TGTGCCAGCAGCGGGGATGCGGGGGGGCCTTCAGATACGCTGTATTTT. The encoded protein is CASSGDAGGPSDTLYF.

The CDR3 region is CARGQYQETQYF. CDR3 coding DNA: TGTGCCAGGGGACAGTACCAAGAGACCCAGTACTTC. The V gene is TRBV6-7, the J gene TRBJ2-5; TRBD1 agrees at 7 bases. Being an ORF, TRBV6-7 has a function that is uncertain. The CDR3 spans 12 residues. Trimming removed 9 bases from V and 0 bases from J; junction bases left unmatched: 1.

At least ten counts were recorded for this clonotype. This chain connects TRBV6-1 to TRBJ1-1; no definite D call. CDR3 length equals 15 residues. V was cut by 2 bases and J by 5 bases, with 15 bases left in between. The V gene's germline CDR1 is MNHNS and CDR2 SASEGT. CDR3: CASSEKGLEWTEAFF. CDR3 sequence (DNA): TGTGCCAGCAGTGAAAAGGGCTTAGAATGGACTGAAGCTTTCTTT.

This chain links TRBV15 with TRBJ2-2; D gene ambiguous. The CDR3 sequence is 14 residues long. Trimming stripped 1 base from V and 2 bases from J, with 5 bases between. Germline CDR1 and CDR2: LNHNV and YYDKDF (reference sequence). CDR3 coding DNA: TGTGCCACCAGCAGAGTCCCCAACACCGGGGAGCTGTTTTTT. Protein product: CATSRVPNTGELFF.